The entry below gives a single T cell receptor (beta chain) sequence along with its context. This sample was included in a study of cytomegalovirus exposure and HLA in healthy donors. The V end was cut by 3 bases, the J end by 2 bases, with 16 bases between. Looked up from germline, CDR1 is SGDLS and CDR2 is YYNGEE. The CDR3 totals 16 residues. The PCR had 60 Vbeta and 13 Jbeta primers. The table came from immunoSEQ multiplex PCR; TCRdb's copy has only in-frame clones and leaves some out. Here the sample spans 120,000 to 150,000 clones, about four fifths being singletons. This TCR was recovered from a male donor in good health and CMV-seronegative. The specimen sequenced was PBMCs. The genes are TRBV9 and TRBJ2-3, with D possibly being TRBD2 (6 bases). The chain's CDR3 is CASSDRGGTATDTQYF. As DNA, the CDR3 is TGTGCCAGCAGCGACCGAGGCGGGACGGCCACAGATACGCAGTATTTT.